The 8 T cell receptor beta chains in this list originate from one sample, sequenced in a study of blood T cell repertoires in COVID-19. Clones were sequenced by immunoSEQ multiplex PCR, and TCRdb holds only the in-frame ones, with some missing. The data hold roughly 200,000 clones, with 80% observed a single time. The source material was peripheral blood. The receptor source for this set is a woman aged 70 to 79 with acute or convalescent COVID-19.

V is TRBV5-4 and J is TRBJ1-3; 7 bases are shared with TRBD1. The V gene's germline CDR1 is SGHNT and CDR2 YYREEE (reference sequence). This CDR3 has 15 amino acids. V was clipped by 1 base and J by 2 bases; unmatched bases: 3. The CDR3 DNA reads as TGTGCCAGCAGCTTGCAGGGGGTGGCTGGAAACACCATATATTTT. Amino acids: CASSLQGVAGNTIYF.

The CDR3 DNA reads as TGTGCCAGCAGCCTCCCGGGACAGGGCCGAAACACCATATATTTT. It yields the protein CASSLPGQGRNTIYF. The chain is built from TRBV28 and TRBJ1-3, with 9 positions matching TRBD1. The CDR3 extends over 15 amino acids. CDR1 MDHEN and CDR2 SYDVKM come from the germline V gene. V lost 6 bases to trimming and J lost 5 bases; unmatched junction nucleotides: 8.

CDR3 DNA: TGTGCCAGCAGCCCGGACAGGGCTAGCAATCAGCCCCAGCATTTT. As protein: CASSPDRASNQPQHF. The rearrangement links TRBV7-2 to TRBJ1-5; 8 bases are shared with TRBD1. V shed 5 bases and J 0 bases; nucleotides not matched to a gene: 3. There are 15 residues in the CDR3. CDR1 is SGHTA, CDR2 FQGNSA, per germline.

The CDR3 sequence is CASSSPSAGLETQYF. CDR3 nucleotide sequence: TGCGCCAGCAGCTCGCCCAGCGCGGGATTGGAGACCCAGTACTTC. V gene TRBV10-1 combines with J gene TRBJ2-5, with D tentatively TRBD2 (6 bases). The V gene lost 6 bases and the J gene lost 5 bases, with 19 bases spanning the gap. Germline V gene sequence: CDR1 WNHNN, CDR2 SYGVQD (reference sequence). CDR3 size: 15 residues.

The chain links TRBV27 to TRBJ2-5; D may be TRBD1 (6 bases). The ends were cut back, 3 bases at V and 2 bases at J, with 13 bases in the middle. The CDR3 length is 15 residues. Germline CDR1 reads MNHEY; CDR2 reads SMNVEV (reference sequence). The CDR3 coding sequence is TGTGCCAGCAGTTTTCACGGGACACAACAAGAGACCCAGTACTTC. As protein: CASSFHGTQQETQYF.

V is TRBV12-3 or TRBV12-4 and J is TRBJ1-2; no clear D gene. This CDR3 spans 12 amino acids. Between the trimmed V and J ends, which lost 3 bases and 4 bases, there was a span of 6 bases. CDR3 loop: CASSLRAYGYTF. In DNA form, the CDR3 reads TGTGCCAGCAGTTTGCGTGCCTATGGCTACACCTTC.

The chain carries TRBV6-6 and TRBJ1-1; the match to TRBD1 covers 10 bases. CDR1 MNHNY and CDR2 SVGAGI come from the germline V gene (reference sequence). This CDR3 has 14 residues. Losses at the gene ends were 10 bases for V and 5 bases for J; bases not matched to a gene: 10. The CDR3 loop is CAITPGQGRTEAFF. The DNA for the CDR3 is TGTGCCATCACACCGGGACAGGGGCGAACTGAAGCTTTCTTT.

CDR3 amino acids: CASSPPTGQNQPQHF. The CDR3 bases are TGTGCCAGCAGCCCCCCGACAGGCCAAAATCAGCCCCAGCATTTT. The rearrangement links TRBV28 to TRBJ1-5, with D tentatively TRBD1 (6 bases). Between the trimmed V and J ends, which lost 6 bases and 4 bases, there was a span of 16 bases. This CDR3 is 15 amino acids long. Germline V CDR1 and CDR2: MDHEN, SYDVKM. The full variable domain, in which reference TRBV28 and TRBJ1-5 provide the parts outside the CDR3, is DVKVTQSSRYLVKRTGEKVFLECVQDMDHENMFWYRQDPGLGLRLIYFSYDVKMKEKGDIPEGYSVSREKKERFSLILESASTNQTSMYLCASSPPTGQNQPQHFGDGTRLSIL.